The rows below give T cell receptor beta chains drawn from one sample of a study of patients and donors after allogeneic stem cell transplantation. TCRdb reanalysed the RT-PCR reads using MiXCR and keeps one entry per CDR3 protein. The sample has over 400,000 distinct CDR3 sequences; roughly 17% are singletons. Sequenced input: blood, either unsorted or a sorted T cell fraction (not recorded which). The receptors come from a human donor who was either an allogeneic HSCT recipient or a stem cell or donor lymphocyte infusion donor (not recorded which). It is not recorded whose cells these are; they may come from a transplant donor. The CDR3 runs from the conserved cysteine through the conserved F or W. A D gene is named only where the DNA matches it firmly. The size of a clone is reported for some rows only, either as once, few or many, or as a class for expanded clones.

cdr3_aa: CASSPGGRARVNTEAFF
cdr3_nt: TGCGCCAGCAGCCCCGGGGGCAGGGCAAGGGTGAACACTGAAGCTTTCTTT
j_call: TRBJ1-1
v_call: TRBV5-1
clone_size: few
d_call: -

cdr3_aa: CSASKPGNTIYF
cdr3_nt: TGCAGTGCTAGTAAGCCTGGAAACACCATATATTTT
j_call: TRBJ1-3
v_call: TRBV20-1
clone_size: -
d_call: -

cdr3_aa: CSAKRTGGTEKLFF
cdr3_nt: TGCAGCGCCAAAAGGACAGGGGGCACTGAAAAACTGTTTTTT
j_call: TRBJ1-4
v_call: TRBV29-1
clone_size: many
d_call: TRBD1

cdr3_aa: CSARDPTVGTTYEQYF
cdr3_nt: TGCAGTGCTAGAGATCCGACCGTCGGGACAACCTACGAGCAGTACTTC
j_call: TRBJ2-7
v_call: TRBV20-1
clone_size: -
d_call: -

cdr3_aa: CASSYEGSYNEQFF
cdr3_nt: TGTGCCAGCAGTTACGAGGGGTCCTACAATGAGCAGTTCTTC
j_call: TRBJ2-1
v_call: TRBV6-5
clone_size: -
d_call: -

cdr3_aa: CASSLTVGGYTF
cdr3_nt: TGTGCCAGCAGCCTCACTGTAGGGGGCTACACCTTC
j_call: TRBJ1-2
v_call: TRBV7-9
clone_size: -
d_call: -

cdr3_aa: CASASGGNTIYF
cdr3_nt: TGTGCCAGCGCCTCGGGTGGAAACACCATATATTTT
j_call: TRBJ1-3
v_call: TRBV7-9
clone_size: many
d_call: -

cdr3_aa: CSARTEMAKNIQYF
cdr3_nt: TGCAGTGCTCGGACAGAGATGGCCAAAAACATTCAGTACTTC
j_call: TRBJ2-4
v_call: TRBV20-1
clone_size: -
d_call: -

cdr3_aa: CASSLAPIGNEQFF
cdr3_nt: TGTGCCAGCAGCTTAGCCCCCATTGGCAATGAGCAGTTCTTC
j_call: TRBJ2-1
v_call: TRBV7-8
clone_size: -
d_call: -

cdr3_aa: CASSLSGSQGTYEQYF
cdr3_nt: TGCGCCAGCAGCTTGTCGGGCAGTCAAGGGACCTACGAGCAGTACTTC
j_call: TRBJ2-7
v_call: TRBV5-1
clone_size: many
d_call: -

cdr3_aa: CASSVDRGHEQFF
cdr3_nt: TGTGCCAGTAGTGTCGACAGGGGGCATGAGCAGTTCTTC
j_call: TRBJ2-1
v_call: TRBV19
clone_size: -
d_call: TRBD1

cdr3_aa: CASSLLGAFLNTEAFF
cdr3_nt: TGTGCCAGCAGCTTACTGGGGGCCTTCTTGAACACTGAAGCTTTCTTT
j_call: TRBJ1-1
v_call: TRBV7-3
clone_size: few
d_call: -

cdr3_aa: CASSLYAGFNEQYF
cdr3_nt: TGCGCCAGCAGCCTCTACGCAGGGTTCAACGAGCAGTACTTC
j_call: TRBJ2-7
v_call: TRBV4-3
clone_size: -
d_call: -

cdr3_aa: CASSPRVHGELFF
cdr3_nt: TGTGCCAGCAGTCCCCGGGTCCACGGGGAGCTGTTTTTT
j_call: TRBJ2-2
v_call: TRBV27
clone_size: few
d_call: -

cdr3_aa: CASSVGLAGGTDTQYF
cdr3_nt: TGTGCCAGCAGCGTAGGGCTAGCGGGAGGCACAGATACGCAGTATTTT
j_call: TRBJ2-3
v_call: TRBV9
clone_size: few
d_call: TRBD2

cdr3_aa: CASSRQGSEQYF
cdr3_nt: TGCGCCAGCAGCCGACAGGGGAGCGAGCAGTACTTC
j_call: TRBJ2-7
v_call: TRBV5-1
clone_size: many
d_call: TRBD1

cdr3_aa: CASSQEVVAGEFF
cdr3_nt: TGCGCCAGCAGCCAAGAAGTGGTGGCGGGAGAGTTCTTC
j_call: TRBJ2-1
v_call: TRBV4-1
clone_size: -
d_call: TRBD2

cdr3_aa: CSASRRFRKHDEQFF
cdr3_nt: TGCAGTGCTAGTAGGCGTTTCCGGAAACACGATGAGCAGTTCTTC
j_call: TRBJ2-1
v_call: TRBV20-1
clone_size: -
d_call: -

cdr3_aa: CASSLAQGVKTQYF
cdr3_nt: TGTGCCAGCAGTTTAGCACAGGGAGTGAAGACCCAGTACTTC
j_call: TRBJ2-5
v_call: TRBV12-3/TRBV12-4
clone_size: few
d_call: -

cdr3_aa: CASSAGRTSSYNEQFF
cdr3_nt: TGTGCCAGTAGTGCCGGACGGACCAGCTCCTACAATGAGCAGTTCTTC
j_call: TRBJ2-1
v_call: TRBV19
clone_size: -
d_call: -

cdr3_aa: CASSYIPVNTEAFF
cdr3_nt: TGTGCCAGCAGTTACATCCCAGTGAACACTGAAGCTTTCTTT
j_call: TRBJ1-1
v_call: TRBV6-5
clone_size: -
d_call: -

cdr3_aa: CASQGSYGYTF
cdr3_nt: TGTGCCAGTCAGGGTTCCTATGGCTACACCTTC
j_call: TRBJ1-2
v_call: TRBV6-5
clone_size: -
d_call: -

cdr3_aa: CASSLVGTGLYF
cdr3_nt: TGTGCCAGCAGCTTAGTGGGGACAGGGTTGTACTTC
j_call: TRBJ2-7
v_call: TRBV11-3
clone_size: -
d_call: TRBD1

cdr3_aa: CASSSQAGANTGELFF
cdr3_nt: TGTGCCAGCAGCTCCCAAGCGGGAGCGAACACCGGGGAGCTGTTTTTT
j_call: TRBJ2-2
v_call: TRBV9
clone_size: few
d_call: TRBD2

cdr3_aa: CASSHIRGPQHF
cdr3_nt: TGTGCCAGCAGCCATATCAGGGGGCCCCAGCATTTT
j_call: TRBJ1-5
v_call: TRBV7-2
clone_size: -
d_call: -

cdr3_aa: CASSSTTDTQYF
cdr3_nt: TGCGCCAGCAGCTCCACCACAGATACGCAGTATTTT
j_call: TRBJ2-3
v_call: TRBV5-1
clone_size: many
d_call: -

cdr3_aa: CASSIGQYGYTF
cdr3_nt: TGTGCCAGTAGTATAGGGCAGTATGGCTACACCTTC
j_call: TRBJ1-2
v_call: TRBV19
clone_size: -
d_call: -

cdr3_aa: CASSQDTQGSYGYTF
cdr3_nt: TGTGCCAGCAGCCAAGACACCCAGGGTAGCTACGGCTACACCTTC
j_call: TRBJ1-2
v_call: TRBV4-2
clone_size: few
d_call: -

cdr3_aa: CASSPRLGPITDTQYF
cdr3_nt: TGTGCCAGCAGCCCGAGACTAGGTCCAATCACAGATACGCAGTATTTT
j_call: TRBJ2-3
v_call: TRBV13
clone_size: -
d_call: -

cdr3_aa: CASSTTRNNEQFF
cdr3_nt: TGCGCCAGCAGCACGACTAGAAACAATGAGCAGTTCTTC
j_call: TRBJ2-1
v_call: TRBV5-1
clone_size: -
d_call: -

cdr3_aa: CSASGTGLREQYF
cdr3_nt: TGCAGTGCTTCCGGGACAGGGTTGCGGGAGCAGTACTTC
j_call: TRBJ2-7
v_call: TRBV20-1
clone_size: -
d_call: TRBD1

cdr3_aa: CASSLGLAGSGADTQYF
cdr3_nt: TGCGCCAGCAGCTTGGGACTAGCGGGGTCCGGGGCAGATACGCAGTATTTT
j_call: TRBJ2-3
v_call: TRBV5-1
clone_size: few
d_call: TRBD2

cdr3_aa: CASSSLTGGHGYTF
cdr3_nt: TGTGCCAGCAGCTCCCTCACAGGGGGCCATGGTTACACCTTC
j_call: TRBJ1-2
v_call: TRBV7-9
clone_size: -
d_call: TRBD1

cdr3_aa: CASSSGQANTIYF
cdr3_nt: TGCGCCAGCAGCTCGGGACAGGCAAACACCATATATTTT
j_call: TRBJ1-3
v_call: TRBV5-1
clone_size: -
d_call: TRBD1

cdr3_aa: CASSPGGGYYGYTF
cdr3_nt: TGTGCCAGCAGCCCGGGGGGGGGTTACTATGGCTACACCTTC
j_call: TRBJ1-2
v_call: TRBV2
clone_size: few
d_call: -

cdr3_aa: CASSRPEASTDTQYF
cdr3_nt: TGCGCCAGCAGCCGGCCTGAGGCCAGCACAGATACGCAGTATTTT
j_call: TRBJ2-3
v_call: TRBV4-1
clone_size: few
d_call: -

cdr3_aa: CASRSGVVTEAFF
cdr3_nt: TGTGCCAGCAGGTCAGGGGTGGTCACTGAAGCTTTCTTT
j_call: TRBJ1-1
v_call: TRBV6-2/TRBV6-3
clone_size: few
d_call: -

cdr3_aa: CSANQAGENTGELFF
cdr3_nt: TGCAGTGCCAACCAGGCGGGGGAAAACACCGGGGAGCTGTTTTTT
j_call: TRBJ2-2
v_call: TRBV20-1
clone_size: many
d_call: TRBD2

cdr3_aa: CASSMGLAATTGELFF
cdr3_nt: TGTGCCAGCAGTATGGGACTAGCGGCTACCACCGGGGAGCTGTTTTTT
j_call: TRBJ2-2
v_call: TRBV27
clone_size: -
d_call: TRBD2

cdr3_aa: CASSLVSSYTF
cdr3_nt: TGTGCCAGCAGTCTGGTTTCGAGCTACACCTTC
j_call: TRBJ1-2
v_call: TRBV12-3/TRBV12-4
clone_size: -
d_call: -

cdr3_aa: CASSVPGRWSYEQYF
cdr3_nt: TGCGCCAGCAGCGTCCCGGGCAGATGGTCCTACGAGCAGTACTTC
j_call: TRBJ2-7
v_call: TRBV5-1
clone_size: -
d_call: -

cdr3_aa: CASSARTVTAPFGYTF
cdr3_nt: TGTGCCAGCAGTGCGCGAACCGTGACAGCTCCCTTCGGCTACACCTTC
j_call: TRBJ1-2
v_call: TRBV12-3/TRBV12-4
clone_size: -
d_call: -

cdr3_aa: CATSRDTGHSTNEKLFF
cdr3_nt: TGTGCCACCAGCAGAGATACGGGGCATTCAACTAATGAAAAACTGTTTTTT
j_call: TRBJ1-4
v_call: TRBV15
clone_size: -
d_call: -

cdr3_aa: CASARGRTEKLFF
cdr3_nt: TGTGCCAGCGCCAGGGGGCGGACTGAAAAACTGTTTTTT
j_call: TRBJ1-4
v_call: TRBV18
clone_size: -
d_call: TRBD1

cdr3_aa: CASRGSYQETQYF
cdr3_nt: TGTGCCAGCAGGGGCAGTTATCAAGAGACCCAGTACTTC
j_call: TRBJ2-5
v_call: TRBV27
clone_size: -
d_call: -

cdr3_aa: CASSLGAGVWVETQYF
cdr3_nt: TGCGCCAGCAGCTTGGGCGCGGGGGTCTGGGTAGAGACCCAGTACTTC
j_call: TRBJ2-5
v_call: TRBV5-1
clone_size: -
d_call: TRBD2

cdr3_aa: CSAGAGRGADTQYF
cdr3_nt: TGCAGTGCAGGAGCGGGGCGGGGCGCAGATACGCAGTATTTT
j_call: TRBJ2-3
v_call: TRBV20-1
clone_size: -
d_call: TRBD2

cdr3_aa: CASSLQTRLVGFTDTQYF
cdr3_nt: TGTGCCAGCAGCCTTCAAACCAGACTAGTAGGGTTCACAGATACGCAGTATTTT
j_call: TRBJ2-3
v_call: TRBV3-1
clone_size: -
d_call: -

cdr3_aa: CASSLRDGYTF
cdr3_nt: TGTGCCAGCAGTTTAAGGGATGGCTACACCTTC
j_call: TRBJ1-2
v_call: TRBV12-3/TRBV12-4
clone_size: many
d_call: -

cdr3_aa: CASSQRMTSGIGNTGELFF
cdr3_nt: TGTGCCAGCAGCCAAAGAATGACTAGCGGGATAGGGAACACCGGGGAGCTGTTTTTT
j_call: TRBJ2-2
v_call: TRBV3-1
clone_size: few
d_call: TRBD2

cdr3_aa: CSARVRPTSDYGYTF
cdr3_nt: TGCAGTGCTAGAGTTCGGCCAACGTCGGATTATGGCTACACCTTC
j_call: TRBJ1-2
v_call: TRBV20-1
clone_size: -
d_call: -

cdr3_aa: CASSLARVAGGPYEQYF
cdr3_nt: TGTGCCAGCAGCTTAGCGCGTGTAGCGGGGGGGCCCTACGAGCAGTACTTC
j_call: TRBJ2-7
v_call: TRBV7-2
clone_size: -
d_call: TRBD2

cdr3_aa: CASSFAGLQPQHF
cdr3_nt: TGTGCCAGCAGTTTTGCGGGCTTGCAGCCCCAGCATTTT
j_call: TRBJ1-5
v_call: TRBV28
clone_size: few
d_call: -

cdr3_aa: CASTTTLGRARRDEQFF
cdr3_nt: TGTGCCAGCACCACCACCCTCGGGAGGGCCAGGAGGGATGAGCAGTTCTTC
j_call: TRBJ2-1
v_call: TRBV7-9
clone_size: many
d_call: TRBD2

cdr3_aa: CASSLMFEGELFF
cdr3_nt: TGCGCCAGCAGCTTGATGTTTGAAGGGGAGCTGTTTTTT
j_call: TRBJ2-2
v_call: TRBV5-1
clone_size: few
d_call: -